These 22 T cell receptor beta chains originate from one sample sequenced in a study of cytomegalovirus exposure and HLA in healthy donors. Primers for the PCR totalled 60 Vbeta and 13 Jbeta. Repertoires were generated with immunoSEQ multiplex PCR, while TCRdb's copy carries only in-frame clones and drops some. The sample has some 150,000 clones, approximately 83% seen once. Sequenced input: PBMCs. These receptors were obtained from a man aged 40-49 years in good health and CMV-seropositive.

The chain uses TRBV6-5 and TRBJ1-4, with a tentative D call TRBD1 (5 bases). The CDR3 covers 15 residues. Germline V gives CDR1 MNHEY, CDR2 SVGAGI. The ends were cut back, 6 bases at V and 3 bases at J, with 14 bases in the middle. In nucleotides, the CDR3 is TGTGCCAGCAGCTTTTCGACAGCAGCTAATGAAAAACTGTTTTTT. It translates to CASSFSTAANEKLFF.

The rearrangement uses TRBV6-4 and TRBJ1-1; TRBD1 is a possible D gene (5 bases). The V end lost 5 bases, the J end lost 3 bases, and 13 bases lay between the germline ends. CDR3 size: 14 residues. The germline V gene has CDR1 MRHNA and CDR2 SNTAGT. The CDR3 loop reads CASSRDSWDTEAFF. CDR3 nucleotide sequence: TGTGCCAGCAGTCGGGACTCCTGGGACACTGAAGCTTTCTTT.

The chain carries TRBV6-1 and TRBJ1-5; 10 bases align to TRBD1. Trimming took 8 bases from V and 5 from J; bases not matched to a gene: 9. Germline CDR1 is MNHNS and CDR2 is SASEGT. The CDR3 covers 15 residues. The chain's CDR3 is CASLPGGQGHQPQHF. The CDR3 DNA reads as TGTGCCAGCCTTCCTGGGGGACAGGGGCATCAGCCCCAGCATTTT.

The chain has TRBV9 and TRBJ2-1; 8 bases agree with TRBD1. This CDR3 spans 17 amino acids. V lost 4 bases, J lost 7 bases, and 16 bases stayed unmatched. Looked up from germline, CDR1 is SGDLS and CDR2 is YYNGEE. CDR3 nucleotides: TGTGCCAGCAGCCGGAGCCGGGACAGGCTGTCGGGAAATGAGCAGTTCTTC. Amino acids: CASSRSRDRLSGNEQFF.

The chain uses TRBV25-1 and TRBJ2-7; a possible D gene is TRBD2 (6 bases). Trimming took off 4 bases at V and 6 bases at J, with 13 bases between the two ends. This CDR3 region has 13 residues. The germline gives CDR1 MGHDK, CDR2 SYGVNS. The CDR3 loop is CASSVGGWAEQYF. The CDR3, as DNA: TGTGCCAGCAGTGTGGGGGGTTGGGCCGAGCAGTACTTC.

The chain combines TRBV19 with TRBJ1-6; perhaps TRBD1 as D (5 bases). V lost 5 bases and J 5 bases, leaving 10 bases between the germline ends. The V gene's germline CDR1 is LNHDA and CDR2 SQIVND (reference sequence). CDR3 length: 14 residues. As DNA, the CDR3 is TGTGCCAGTAGTTCCGGACACGATAATTCACCCCTCCACTTT. This sequence encodes CASSSGHDNSPLHF. Full variable domain (outside the CDR3, taken from reference TRBV19 and TRBJ1-6): DGGITQSPKYLFRKEGQNVTLSCEQNLNHDAMYWYRQDPGQGLRLIYYSQIVNDFQKGDIAEGYSVSREKKESFPLTVTSAQKNPTAFYLCASSSGHDNSPLHFGNGTRLTVT.

The rearrangement links TRBV19 to TRBJ2-1; 14 positions agree with TRBD2. Germline V gene sequence: CDR1 LNHDA, CDR2 SQIVND (reference sequence). The CDR3 runs 18 residues. The V segment lost 7 bases and the J segment 0 bases; nucleotides outside the gene matches: 8. CDR3 region: CASTAGTSGSDSYNEQFF. DNA for the CDR3: TGTGCCAGTACCGCCGGGACTAGCGGGAGTGACTCCTACAATGAGCAGTTCTTC.

The chain uses TRBV5-5 and TRBJ1-5; D may be TRBD1 (6 bases). This CDR3 is 15 amino acids long. The V gene's germline CDR1 is SGHKS and CDR2 YYEKEE (reference sequence). V lost 4 bases and J lost 1, with 12 bases in between. In DNA form, the CDR3 reads TGTGCCAGCAGCAGAAGGGGGGGGAGCAATCAGCCCCAGCATTTT. Its protein product is CASSRRGGSNQPQHF.

This rearrangement joins TRBV29-1 to TRBJ2-3, with D possibly being TRBD2 (5 bases). Per the germline V gene, CDR1 is SQVTM and CDR2 is ANQGSEA. Trimming shortened V by 3 bases and J by 2 bases, and 6 bases separated the two germline ends. This CDR3 has 12 residues. This chain's CDR3 is CSVDDYTDTQYF. For the CDR3, the DNA is TGCAGCGTTGACGACTACACAGATACGCAGTATTTT.

The chain recombines TRBV5-1 with TRBJ2-3; D perhaps matches TRBD1 (6 bases). V dropped 1 base and J dropped 3 bases, with 12 bases sitting between them. CDR1 is SGHRS and CDR2 is YFSETQ in the germline V gene. The CDR3 is 15 amino acids. The CDR3 DNA sequence: TGCGCCAGCAGCTTGTGGGGGCTAGGGACAGATACGCAGTATTTT. Its translation: CASSLWGLGTDTQYF.

The chain employs TRBV6-1 and TRBJ1-3; D is undetermined. Germline V gene data show CDR1 as MNHNS and CDR2 as SASEGT. This CDR3 is 15 amino acids long. The V and J ends lost 1 base and 2 bases respectively, with 9 bases between them. CDR3 protein: CASSEGLAAGNTIYF. Here the CDR3 DNA reads TGTGCCAGCAGTGAAGGTCTGGCAGCTGGAAACACCATATATTTT.

V is TRBV6-6 and J is TRBJ1-5; weak D call: TRBD1 (5 bases). This CDR3 has 14 amino acids. Germline V gene sequence: CDR1 MNHNY, CDR2 SVGAGI (reference sequence). Deletions cut 0 bases from V and 6 bases from J, with 9 bases between. The CDR3 sequence is CASSYSIRVQPQHF. As DNA, the CDR3 is TGTGCCAGCAGTTACTCGATCAGGGTTCAGCCCCAGCATTTT.

This clone has only one observation. V is TRBV6-5 and J is TRBJ1-3; the D gene is possibly TRBD1 (6 bases). Trimming shortened V by 5 bases and J by 4 bases, and 9 bases separated the two germline ends. There are 13 residues in the CDR3. Germline V lookup: CDR1 MNHEY, CDR2 SVGAGI. CDR3: CASSTGLGNTIYF. CDR3 sequence (DNA): TGTGCCAGCAGTACAGGGCTGGGAAACACCATATATTTT.

J is TRBJ2-2 and V is TRBV25-1, with a tentative D call TRBD1 (6 bases). The V end lost 4 bases, the J end lost 6 bases, and 15 bases lay between the germline ends. Germline V gene sequence: CDR1 MGHDK, CDR2 SYGVNS. This CDR3 has 15 amino acids. In DNA form, the CDR3 reads TGTGCCAGCAGTGCACAGGGCCCTCTTTCCGGGGAGCTGTTTTTT. Its protein product is CASSAQGPLSGELFF.

This chain links TRBV7-9 with TRBJ2-5; D might be TRBD1 (7 bases). V gave up 5 bases and J gave up 4 bases, with 23 bases separating them. The CDR3 has 17 residues. Germline CDR1 is SEHNR and CDR2 is FQNEAQ (reference sequence). CDR3 region: CASSQGGGRGDGETQYF. The CDR3 DNA follows: TGTGCCAGCAGCCAGGGGGGTGGCAGGGGGGATGGAGAGACCCAGTACTTC. The full variable domain, its missing parts supplied by reference TRBV7-9 and TRBJ2-5, is DTGVSQNPRHKITKRGQNVTFRCDPISEHNRLYWYRQTLGQGPEFLTYFQNEAQLEKSRLLSDRFSAERPKGSFSTLEIQRTEQGDSAMYLCASSQGGGRGDGETQYFGPGTRLLVL.

The rearrangement joins TRBV7-6 to TRBJ2-3, with a weak D call TRBD2 (7 bases). The length of the CDR3 is 14 residues. Looked up from germline, CDR1 is SGHVS and CDR2 is FNYEAQ. Trimming took off 5 bases at V and 7 bases at J, with 16 bases between the two ends. The CDR3 DNA sequence: TGTGCCAGCAGCCCAGAGGGGGGGCATTATACGCAGTATTTT. This gives the protein CASSPEGGHYTQYF.

The CDR3 reads CASSRSGTYNEQFF. The CDR3 bases are TGTGCCAGCAGCAGGTCAGGAACCTACAATGAGCAGTTCTTC. The J gene is TRBJ2-1, the V gene TRBV5-8; D gene uncertain. This CDR3 has 14 residues. Trimming cost V 4 bases and J 2 bases, with 10 bases left between them. The germline V gene has CDR1 SGHTS and CDR2 YDEGEE.

This clone was observed a single time. This chain uses TRBV27 with TRBJ1-2, with 7 bases aligning to TRBD1. The germline V gene encodes CDR1 MNHEY and CDR2 SMNVEV (reference sequence). The ends lost 2 bases at V and 6 bases at J; junction bases unmatched: 6. CDR3 length equals 14 residues. CDR3 loop: CASSLALGGDGYTF. CDR3 bases: TGTGCCAGCAGTTTAGCCCTAGGGGGCGATGGCTACACCTTC.

The V call is TRBV15, the J call TRBJ2-3, with D tentatively TRBD2 (6 bases). The CDR3 spans 14 residues. Trimming pared 0 bases from V and 6 bases from J, leaving 10 bases between. Germline V gives CDR1 LNHNV, CDR2 YYDKDF (reference sequence). The CDR3 nucleotides read TGTGCCACCAGCAGAGAACGGGGGATCGATACGCAGTATTTT. Its translation is CATSRERGIDTQYF.

The chain carries TRBV27 and TRBJ2-7; maybe TRBD1 (6 bases). Germline CDR1 MNHEY, CDR2 SMNVEV (reference sequence). CDR3 size: 13 residues. Trimming pared 5 bases from V and 3 bases from J, leaving 11 bases between. The CDR3 region has the DNA TGTGCCAGCAGTCACAGGGTCCTCTACGAGCAGTACTTC. Encoded protein: CASSHRVLYEQYF.

The chain recombines TRBV2 with TRBJ2-1, with TRBD2 matching 9 bases. V lost 2 bases to trimming and J lost 3 bases; unmatched junction nucleotides: 2. Germline V gene sequence: CDR1 SNHLY, CDR2 FYNNEI. CDR3 length equals 15 residues. CDR3 sequence: CASSESSGVYNEQFF. The CDR3, as DNA: TGTGCCAGCAGTGAATCTAGCGGGGTCTACAATGAGCAGTTCTTC. Full variable domain (rest looked up from reference TRBV2 and TRBJ2-1): EPEVTQTPSHQVTQMGQEVILRCVPISNHLYFYWYRQILGQKVEFLVSFYNNEISEKSEIFDDQFSVERPDGSNFTLKIRSTKLEDSAMYFCASSESSGVYNEQFFGPGTRLTVL.

The chain recombines TRBV4-1 with TRBJ1-3; perhaps TRBD1 as D (5 bases). Germline CDR1 MGHRA, CDR2 YSYEKL. CDR3 size: 14 residues. V was shortened by 1 base and J by 5 bases, with 9 bases between the two germline ends. The DNA for the CDR3 is TGCGCCAGCAGCCAAGGGGGGGGAAGAAACACCATATATTTT. Protein product: CASSQGGGRNTIYF.